This TCR beta chain appears in the sequencing data of a study of early T cells in non-severe SARS-CoV-2 infection. This CDR3 contains 15 residues. V was shortened by 6 bases and J by 5 bases, with 17 bases between the two germline ends. Germline-derived CDR1 and CDR2 are MDHEN and SYDVKM. This clonotype was recorded at least ten times. TCRdb recomputed calls from the 5' RACE reads with MiXCR, one row per CDR3 protein. This table has 30,000 to 35,000 distinct CDR3 sequences, approximately 6% appearing once. The material sequenced was whole blood. The receptor was derived from an adult who was a healthcare worker with PCR-confirmed SARS-CoV-2 infection or an uninfected control (not recorded which). V is TRBV28 and J is TRBJ2-1, with D possibly TRBD1 on 6 matching bases. The CDR3 nucleotides read TGTGCCAGCAGAACCCCTGGGACACCCAACAATGAGCAGTTCTTC. Amino acid sequence: CASRTPGTPNNEQFF.